The T cell receptor beta chain under discussion was sequenced for a study of blood T cell repertoires in COVID-19. Data came from immunoSEQ multiplex PCR; TCRdb stores just in-frame clones and leaves some out. The sample includes about 180,000 clones, 70% to 80% of them seen just once. V was pared by 4 bases and J by 0 bases, with 9 bases between. Germline V gene lookup returns CDR1 ENHRY and CDR2 SYGVKD. CDR3 size: 14 residues. The sample taken for sequencing was PBMCs or T cells enriched from blood (not recorded which). This clonotype was sampled from a man aged 60-69 years who had been exposed to COVID-19. The V and J genes are TRBV10-3 and TRBJ1-1, with D unresolved. CDR3 nucleotide sequence: TGTGCCATCAGTGCTAACTCGATGAACACTGAAGCTTTCTTT. Translation: CAISANSMNTEAFF.